Following are 29 T cell receptor beta chains from one sample sequenced in a study of T-cell memory formation after mild COVID-19 (dated by TCRdb to about 2021). Receptors were amplified or captured by 5' RACE. The sample was run on an Illumina NovaSeq 6000. TCRdb trimmed public reads at Q25 via fastp, called clones via MiXCR and kept in-frame beta chains. When rows share a CDR3 protein, they turn into one entry using the most common DNA and genes. The sample records some 210,000 distinct CDR3 sequences, around 17% of which are singletons. The ten most abundant clones make up 2.4% of the sample. Sequenced material: PBMCs or a T cell subset sorted from them (not recorded which). These receptor sequences come from an adult woman who had mild COVID-19 (a few samples of this study predate the infection). The sample titles of this study are shuffled in the database, so cell type and time point are left out; the donor was told from shared clones.

The CDR3 nucleotides read TGCGCCAGCAGCTCCTTTCTAGGGACTAGCGGCCACAATGAGCAGTTCTTC. Translation gives CASSSFLGTSGHNEQFF. The rearrangement uses TRBV5-1 and TRBJ2-1; 11 positions agree with TRBD2. V lost 3 bases and J lost 5; bases outside the gene matches: 10. Germline V CDR1 and CDR2: SGHRS, YFSETQ. The CDR3 has 17 residues.

The chain recombines TRBV20-1 with TRBJ2-7; the match to TRBD1 covers 8 bases. Germline loops: CDR1 DFQATT, CDR2 SNEGSKA (reference sequence). V lost 1 base to trimming and J lost 1 base; unmatched junction nucleotides: 6. The CDR3 totals 15 residues. The DNA for the CDR3 is TGCAGTGCTAGAGCTAGTGACAGGGGATCCTACGAGCAGTACTTC. Amino acids: CSARASDRGSYEQYF.

This CDR3 is CASSEFDQQPQHF. Here the CDR3 DNA reads TGTGCCAGCAGTGAATTTGACCAGCAGCCCCAGCATTTT. The chain combines TRBV25-1 with TRBJ1-5; D call uncertain. Looked up from germline, CDR1 is MGHDK and CDR2 is SYGVNS. This CDR3 has 13 residues. V lost 1 base and J lost 7, with 8 bases in between. The full variable domain, its missing parts supplied by reference TRBV25-1 and TRBJ1-5, is EADIYQTPRYLVIGTGKKITLECSQTMGHDKMYWYQQDPGMELHLIHYSYGVNSTEKGDLSSESTVSRIRTEHFPLTLESARPSHTSQYLCASSEFDQQPQHFGDGTRLSIL.

The chain joins TRBV5-1 to TRBJ2-5, with TRBD2 matching 7 bases. This CDR3 contains 16 residues. V trimming: 0 bases; J trimming: 1 base; junction bases outside the gene matches: 6. CDR1 and CDR2 (germline): SGHRS, YFSETQ. The chain's CDR3 is CASSLAGTNSQETQYF. In DNA, the CDR3 is TGCGCCAGCAGCTTGGCCGGGACTAACTCCCAAGAGACCCAGTACTTC.

This clonotype appeared many times. V gene TRBV11-3 combines with J gene TRBJ2-2; 8 nucleotides agree with TRBD2. Germline V lookup: CDR1 SGHNT, CDR2 YENEEA. The CDR3 runs 16 residues. V trimming: 1 base; J trimming: 0 bases; junction bases outside the gene matches: 1. In nucleotides, the CDR3 is TGTGCCAGCAGCTTAGCGGGAGGGTCGAACACCGGGGAGCTGTTTTTT. Its translation: CASSLAGGSNTGELFF.

The rearrangement links TRBV3-1 to TRBJ1-1; TRBD1 matches at 7 bases. The CDR3 is 17 residues long. V shed 4 bases, J shed 1 base, and the junction held 12 bases outside the gene matches. Per the germline V gene, CDR1 is LGHDT and CDR2 is YNNKEL (reference sequence). The DNA of the CDR3 is TGTGCCAGCAGCCGTAGGACAGGAGTAGGGGGGAACACTGAAGCTTTCTTT. Protein sequence: CASSRRTGVGGNTEAFF.

The chain links TRBV12-3 or TRBV12-4 to TRBJ2-2; D possibly corresponds to TRBD1 (6 bases). The CDR3 is 14 residues long. V shed 1 base and J shed 7 bases, with 10 bases lying between them. This chain's CDR3 is CASSLGGGHGELFF. As DNA, the CDR3 is TGTGCCAGCAGTTTAGGAGGGGGACACGGGGAGCTGTTTTTT.

A few counts support this clonotype. V is TRBV2 and J is TRBJ1-1, with a possible D match to TRBD1 (5 bases). The CDR3 has 14 residues. V lost 3 bases and J 5 bases, leaving 13 bases between the germline ends. The germline V gene has CDR1 SNHLY and CDR2 FYNNEI. The CDR3 is CASSDGGGWTEAFF. DNA for the CDR3: TGTGCCAGCAGTGACGGTGGGGGTTGGACTGAAGCTTTCTTT.

This chain links TRBV4-3 with TRBJ2-7, with 9 bases lining up with TRBD1. The germline gives CDR1 LGHNA, CDR2 YSLEER. The CDR3 runs 16 residues. Trimming cost V 1 base and J 6 bases; bases outside gene matches: 10. CDR3 in DNA: TGCGCCAGCAGCCAAGGGGTAGGACAGGGGTGGGCCGAGCAGTACTTC. This codes for CASSQGVGQGWAEQYF.

CDR3 region: CASSLARSGTGELFF. CDR3 in DNA: TGCGCCAGCAGCTTGGCCAGGTCCGGGACCGGGGAGCTGTTTTTT. The rearrangement joins TRBV5-1 to TRBJ2-2; D remains ambiguous. The CDR3 is 15 residues long. The germline V gene encodes CDR1 SGHRS and CDR2 YFSETQ. Trimming removed 0 bases from V and 5 bases from J, with 11 bases in between.

This clonotype was detected only a few times. The chain couples TRBV10-3 to TRBJ2-2, with 7 nucleotides matching TRBD1. This CDR3 contains 13 residues. Germline CDR1 reads ENHRY; CDR2 reads SYGVKD. J was trimmed by 7 bases and V by 8 bases; bases with no gene match: 7. CDR3 residues: CAIGEDRDGELFF. In nucleotides, the CDR3 is TGTGCCATCGGGGAAGACAGGGACGGGGAGCTGTTTTTT.

The table lists this clonotype with a few counts. J is TRBJ2-3 and V is TRBV20-1, with D uncertain. CDR1 is DFQATT and CDR2 is SNEGSKA in the germline V gene (reference sequence). V was pared by 6 bases and J by 1 base, with 14 bases between. The CDR3 contains 14 residues. The CDR3 loop reads CSASDPVGTDTQYF. CDR3 nucleotides: TGCAGTGCCTCGGACCCAGTAGGCACAGATACGCAGTATTTT.

The rearrangement uses TRBV30 and TRBJ1-4; D unclear. Trimming took 0 bases from V and 2 from J, leaving 13 bases between them. This CDR3 has 16 residues. CDR1 and CDR2 from the germline V gene are GTSNPN and SVGIG (reference sequence). The CDR3 here is CAWSVSRTGTNEKLFF. The CDR3 DNA is TGTGCCTGGAGTGTTTCAAGAACGGGGACTAATGAAAAACTGTTTTTT.

The J gene is TRBJ1-1, the V gene TRBV12-3 or TRBV12-4; D gene unclear. Trimming shortened V by 5 bases and J by 4 bases, and 11 bases separated the two germline ends. The CDR3 is made up of 13 amino acids. The CDR3 is CASSLTAGTEAFF. In nucleotides, the CDR3 is TGTGCCAGCAGTCTAACAGCAGGCACTGAAGCTTTCTTT.

The chain employs TRBV7-9 and TRBJ2-1; 10 nucleotides align to TRBD2. With 4 bases clipped from V and 5 bases from J, the junction kept 5 bases outside the gene matches. Germline V gene data show CDR1 as SEHNR and CDR2 as FQNEAQ (reference sequence). CDR3 length: 15 amino acids. CDR3 protein: CASSSWTSGNNEQFF. The CDR3 nucleotides read TGTGCCAGCAGCTCCTGGACTAGCGGAAACAATGAGCAGTTCTTC.

This chain joins TRBV6-2 or TRBV6-3 and TRBJ2-5; unclear D gene. Germline V gene sequence: CDR1 MNHEY, CDR2 SVGEGT. The CDR3 consists of 14 residues. Between the trimmed V and J ends, which lost 0 bases and 4 bases, there was a span of 9 bases. CDR3 DNA: TGTGCCAGCAGTTACTCAGCTGGTGGAGAGACCCAGTACTTC. The encoded protein is CASSYSAGGETQYF.

The V call is TRBV12-3 or TRBV12-4, the J call TRBJ1-2; 7 bases are shared with TRBD1. The CDR3 totals 16 residues. With V trimmed by 5 bases and J by 3 bases, 12 bases remained unmatched. CDR3 amino acids: CASSPMTGNRHYGYTF. In DNA, the CDR3 is TGTGCCAGCAGTCCAATGACAGGGAACCGACACTATGGCTACACCTTC.

This clonotype came up a few times. The chain is built from TRBV6-6 and TRBJ1-1; possible D gene TRBD1, 5 bases. The CDR3 sequence is 13 residues long. V lost 3 bases and J 4 bases, leaving 9 bases between the germline ends. Germline V CDR1 and CDR2: MNHNY, SVGAGI (reference sequence). The CDR3 DNA reads TGTGCCAGCAGTTATGACAGATCCACTGAAGCTTTCTTT. It specifies CASSYDRSTEAFF.

This clonotype showed up just a few times. The chain combines TRBV6-1 with TRBJ1-2; D is possibly TRBD1 (5 bases). Germline CDR1 reads MNHNS; CDR2 reads SASEGT. Trimming stripped 3 bases from V and 1 base from J, with 9 bases between. The CDR3 is 14 amino acids. The CDR3 region has the DNA TGTGCCAGCAGTGATGGGACGGTTAACTATGGCTACACCTTC. Protein product: CASSDGTVNYGYTF.

In its sample, this clonotype was seen a few times. The chain links TRBV5-1 to TRBJ1-2; 8 nucleotides match TRBD1. CDR1 and CDR2 from the germline V gene are SGHRS and YFSETQ. Germline trimming cut 4 bases from V and 4 bases from J; bases unmatched to any gene: 12. The CDR3 contains 16 residues. The CDR3 region has the DNA TGCGCCAGCAGCCCCGCTGCGGACAGGGAATCCTATGGCTACACCTTC. This gives the protein CASSPAADRESYGYTF.

Only a few counts were recorded for this clonotype. The chain employs TRBV5-1 and TRBJ2-5; D tentatively fits TRBD1 or TRBD2 (5 bases each). The V gene lost 4 bases and the J gene lost 3 bases, with 13 bases spanning the gap. Germline V gives CDR1 SGHRS, CDR2 YFSETQ. CDR3 length: 14 residues. The CDR3 sequence: CASSEPGTKETQYF. Written as DNA, the CDR3 is TGCGCCAGCAGCGAACCCGGGACGAAAGAGACCCAGTACTTC.

The rearrangement links TRBV6-6 to TRBJ2-7; 8 nucleotides line up with TRBD1. The CDR3 totals 15 residues. Trimming at V came to 0 bases and at J to 7 bases, leaving 8 bases not matched to a gene. The germline V gene has CDR1 MNHNY and CDR2 SVGAGI (reference sequence). The CDR3 reads CASSYSRQGAGEQYF. The CDR3 DNA follows: TGTGCCAGCAGTTACTCGCGCCAGGGGGCTGGTGAGCAGTACTTC.

In this sample, this clonotype turned up a few times. The gene calls are TRBV29-1 and TRBJ2-7, with TRBD1 matching over 9 bases. Trimming cost V 5 bases and J 3 bases; bases outside gene matches: 2. The germline V gene encodes CDR1 SQVTM and CDR2 ANQGSEA. The CDR3 totals 12 residues. The CDR3 region has the DNA TGCAGCGTTTCGGGACAGGGCTACGAGCAGTACTTC. Encoded protein: CSVSGQGYEQYF.

This rearrangement joins TRBV20-1 to TRBJ1-4; 7 bases match TRBD1. The germline gives CDR1 DFQATT, CDR2 SNEGSKA (reference sequence). The V gene end was trimmed by 6 bases and the J gene end by 5 bases; junction bases not matched to a gene: 6. The CDR3 runs 13 residues. This CDR3 reads CSARQGFNEKLFF. In DNA form, the CDR3 reads TGCAGTGCCCGACAGGGCTTCAATGAAAAACTGTTTTTT.

This clonotype was counted between two and nine times. The rearrangement uses TRBV18 and TRBJ2-5; 9 bases are shared with TRBD1. The germline CDR1 and CDR2 sequences are KGHSH and LQKENI. The CDR3 runs 14 residues. V gave up 3 bases and J gave up 3 bases; unmatched junction bases: 2. As DNA, the CDR3 is TGTGCCAGCTCACCGTGGACAGGGGAAGAGACCCAGTACTTC. Translation gives CASSPWTGEETQYF.

Points on this clonotype: A read error may produce the germline difference seen at one junction end. J is TRBJ2-4 and V is TRBV5-1; 8 nucleotides match TRBD2. Germline-derived CDR1 and CDR2 are SGHRS and YFSETQ. This CDR3 is 13 amino acids long. CDR3 protein: CASRLGLENIQYF. The CDR3 bases are TGCGCCAGCAGATTGGGACTAGAGAACATTCAGTACTTC. Complete variable domain (other parts from reference TRBV5-1 and TRBJ2-4): KAGVTQTPRYLIKTRGQQVTLSCSPISGHRSVSWYQQTPGQGLQFLFEYFSETQRNKGNFPGRFSGRQFSNSRSEMNVSTLELGDSALYLCASRLGLENIQYFGAGTRLSVL.

This clonotype was counted a few times. The chain recombines TRBV30 with TRBJ1-2, with TRBD1 matching over 7 bases. The J segment lost 6 bases and the V segment lost 5 bases, leaving 3 bases of the junction unmatched. The CDR3 covers 11 residues. From germline, CDR1 is GTSNPN and CDR2 SVGIG (reference sequence). The CDR3 coding sequence is TGTGCCTGGCCAGGGGGTGATGGCTACACCTTC. It translates to CAWPGGDGYTF.

J is TRBJ1-4 and V is TRBV29-1; the match to TRBD1 covers 8 bases. CDR1 and CDR2 (germline): SQVTM, ANQGSEA. This CDR3 is built from 16 residues. The ends lost 4 bases at V and 2 bases at J; junction bases unmatched: 9. The CDR3 DNA sequence: TGCAGCGTTGGGAGGCAGGGGGCGACGACTAATGAAAAACTGTTTTTT. The encoded protein is CSVGRQGATTNEKLFF.

The rearrangement links TRBV11-3 to TRBJ2-7, with 11 bases fitting TRBD1. The ends lost 4 bases at V and 7 bases at J; junction bases unmatched: 6. The germline CDR1 and CDR2 sequences are SGHNT and YENEEA. This CDR3 is 14 amino acids long. The CDR3 bases are TGTGCCAGCAGCTCGGGACAGGGGGTCCGGGAGCAGTACTTC. This encodes CASSSGQGVREQYF.